This T cell receptor (beta chain) emerged from a study of blood T cell repertoires in COVID-19. Study overall: The study drew acute and convalescent COVID-19 samples from the United States, Italy and Spain. Sources were T cells, B-cell-depleted T cells, or PBMCs; the material itself was cDNA or gDNA.

Original processing notes: How many nucleated cells were present was estimated from reference gene primer amplification. Sequencing used immunoSEQ multiplex PCR; TCRdb keeps in-frame clones, though not all of them. The D gene and trimming were derived from the DNA, and the V and J assignments and clone size from that table. Among just over 650,000 clones listed, 75% to 90% were seen once. The CDR3 runs to 19 residues. The V end was cut by 0 bases, the J end by 3 bases, with 19 bases between. The source is a woman aged 18-29 years with acute or convalescent COVID-19. The chain is built from TRBV5-3 and TRBJ2-6, with D maybe TRBD1 (5 bases). TRBV5-3 is recorded as an ORF, its role being uncertain. The material sequenced was peripheral blood. CDR3 in amino acids: CARSLGAGLKTSGANVLTF. The DNA for the CDR3 is TGTGCCAGAAGCTTGGGAGCAGGGCTGAAAACCAGTGGGGCCAACGTCCTGACTTTC.